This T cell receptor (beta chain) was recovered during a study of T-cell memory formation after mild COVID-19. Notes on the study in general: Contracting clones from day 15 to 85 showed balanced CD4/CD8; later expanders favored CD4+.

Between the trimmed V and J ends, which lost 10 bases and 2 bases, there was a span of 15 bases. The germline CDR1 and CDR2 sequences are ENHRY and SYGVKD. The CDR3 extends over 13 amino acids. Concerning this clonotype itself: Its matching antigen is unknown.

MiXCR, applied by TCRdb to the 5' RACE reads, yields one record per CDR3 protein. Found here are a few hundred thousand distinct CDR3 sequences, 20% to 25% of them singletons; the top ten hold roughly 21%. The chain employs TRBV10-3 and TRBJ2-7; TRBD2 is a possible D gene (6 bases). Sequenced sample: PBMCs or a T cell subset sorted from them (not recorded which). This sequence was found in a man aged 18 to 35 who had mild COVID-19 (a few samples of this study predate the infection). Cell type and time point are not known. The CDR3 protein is CATRGLLTYEQYF. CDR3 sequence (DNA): TGTGCCACCCGGGGACTCTTAACCTACGAGCAGTACTTC.